What follows are 15 T cell receptor beta chains derived from one specimen sequenced in a study of patients and donors after allogeneic stem cell transplantation. One entry per CDR3 protein, called by TCRdb with MiXCR from the RT-PCR reads. The sample records 200,000 to 250,000 distinct CDR3 sequences, 38% being singletons. The sample consisted of blood, either unsorted or a sorted T cell fraction (not recorded which). The receptors shown here come from a human donor who was either an allogeneic HSCT recipient or a stem cell or donor lymphocyte infusion donor (not recorded which). It is not recorded whose cells these are; they may come from a transplant donor.

The chain employs TRBV20-1 and TRBJ2-7; D remains unclear. The V end was cut by 4 bases, the J end by 3 bases, with 13 bases between. The CDR3 extends over 13 amino acids. From germline, CDR1 is DFQATT and CDR2 SNEGSKA (reference sequence). The CDR3 loop is CSANSGSGYEQYF. The CDR3 DNA is TGCAGTGCTAATTCTGGGTCGGGCTACGAGCAGTACTTC.

DNA for the CDR3: TGCGCCAGCAGCTTACCCGGGGGTAGGGGCTACACCTTC. Translating it yields CASSLPGGRGYTF. The chain links TRBV5-1 to TRBJ1-2, with D tentatively TRBD1 (5 bases). This CDR3 region has 13 residues. The V gene lost 2 bases and the J gene lost 8 bases, with 13 bases spanning the gap. Germline V gene sequence: CDR1 SGHRS, CDR2 YFSETQ.

The chain recombines TRBV5-1 with TRBJ2-5; D perhaps matches TRBD1 (5 bases). The CDR3 sequence is 13 residues long. Germline CDR1 SGHRS, CDR2 YFSETQ. The ends were cut back, 4 bases at V and 4 bases at J, with 11 bases in the middle. CDR3 amino acids: CASSDVGRETQYF. In DNA, the CDR3 is TGCGCCAGCAGCGACGTGGGGCGAGAGACCCAGTACTTC.

The V call is TRBV11-2, the J call TRBJ2-2; 8 nucleotides match TRBD1. This CDR3 has 17 amino acids. From germline, CDR1 is SGHAT and CDR2 FQNNGV. J was trimmed by 1 base and V by 3 bases; bases with no gene match: 7. The DNA for the CDR3 is TGTGCCAGCAGCTTTCTGTTTGGGACAGGGAACACCGGGGAGCTGTTTTTT. Amino acids: CASSFLFGTGNTGELFF.

This clonotype was seen only a few times. The germline gene is not matched at one end of the junction; a read error may be the cause. The genes are TRBV27 and TRBJ1-1; 9 nucleotides agree with TRBD1. The CDR3 runs to 16 residues. The germline gives CDR1 MNHEY, CDR2 SMNVEV (reference sequence). The CDR3 DNA reads as TGTGCCAGCAGTCTCAAACCCGGGACAGGGAACCCTGAAGCTTTCTTT. Residues: CASSLKPGTGNPEAFF.

The chain couples TRBV28 to TRBJ1-4; TRBD1 matches 8 bases. The CDR3 contains 16 residues. Per germline, CDR1 MDHEN and CDR2 SYDVKM. After removal of 5 bases from V and 1 base from J, the junction contained 6 bases not matched to a gene. DNA of the CDR3: TGTGCCAGCAGTCCCGACAGGGGCGGAACTAATGAAAAACTGTTTTTT. As protein: CASSPDRGGTNEKLFF.

This chain connects TRBV7-2 to TRBJ1-6; D is uncertain. CDR1 and CDR2 from the germline V gene are SGHTA and FQGNSA. The ends were cut back, 2 bases at V and 10 bases at J, with 15 bases in the middle. The CDR3 spans 15 residues. The CDR3 here is CASSLSALGGSPLHF. DNA for the CDR3: TGTGCCAGCAGCTTATCGGCATTGGGAGGATCACCCCTCCACTTT.

The rearrangement links TRBV7-2 to TRBJ2-3; D possibly matches TRBD1 or TRBD2 (5 bases each). Germline CDR1 and CDR2: SGHTA and FQGNSA. The V and J ends lost 8 bases and 4 bases respectively, with 16 bases between them. The CDR3 has 14 residues. Written as DNA, the CDR3 is TGTGCCAGCGCTCGTGAGGGGATCGCAGATACGCAGTATTTT. Protein sequence: CASAREGIADTQYF.

The chain uses TRBV12-3 or TRBV12-4 and TRBJ2-1, with D uncertain. V gave up 2 bases and J gave up 1 base, with 6 bases separating them. This CDR3 is built from 14 residues. The CDR3 coding sequence is TGTGCCAGCAGTTTACAGGTATCCTACAATGAGCAGTTCTTC. Protein: CASSLQVSYNEQFF.

V and J are TRBV28 and TRBJ2-3, with D tentatively TRBD2 (5 bases). Germline V gives CDR1 MDHEN, CDR2 SYDVKM. Trimming took 3 bases from V and 1 from J, leaving 20 bases between them. The CDR3 spans 18 residues. The CDR3, as DNA: TGTGCCAGCAGTTTGGAAGGCGCGGGTAGTCGGCGCACAGATACGCAGTATTTT. Translated, it gives CASSLEGAGSRRTDTQYF.

This chain uses TRBV5-1 with TRBJ2-5; D remains unclear. V was trimmed by 2 bases and J by 6 bases, leaving 11 bases between them. The CDR3 is 13 amino acids. Germline V CDR1 and CDR2: SGHRS, YFSETQ. In nucleotides, the CDR3 is TGCGCCAGCAGCTTTGACCCCTCGAAGACCCAGTACTTC. Its translation is CASSFDPSKTQYF.

The CDR3 DNA is TGTGCCAGCAGTTTATTGGGACCCCGGAGTGGCTACACCTTC. This codes for CASSLLGPRSGYTF. This chain joins TRBV12-3 or TRBV12-4 and TRBJ1-2, with D maybe TRBD1 (5 bases). V was clipped by 2 bases and J by 7 bases, with 14 bases between them. The CDR3 is 14 residues long.

A few counts support this clonotype. The rearrangement uses TRBV20-1 and TRBJ1-2; D perhaps matches TRBD1 (6 bases). Between the trimmed V and J ends, which lost 5 bases and 0 bases, there was a span of 19 bases. CDR1 and CDR2 from the germline V gene are DFQATT and SNEGSKA (reference sequence). This CDR3 has 16 residues. The chain's CDR3 is CSAHTMGAATNYGYTF. CDR3 sequence (DNA): TGCAGTGCTCACACCATGGGGGCAGCTACTAACTATGGCTACACCTTC.

V and J are TRBV27 and TRBJ1-5; 10 bases line up with TRBD1. Germline V gene data show CDR1 as MNHEY and CDR2 as SMNVEV (reference sequence). The V segment lost 5 bases and the J segment 1 base; nucleotides outside the gene matches: 5. CDR3 size: 16 residues. The CDR3 sequence is CASSTAGQGSNQPQHF. In DNA, the CDR3 is TGTGCCAGCAGTACAGCGGGACAGGGGAGCAATCAGCCCCAGCATTTT.

V is TRBV20-1 and J is TRBJ2-5, with no clear D. CDR1 is DFQATT and CDR2 is SNEGSKA in the germline V gene (reference sequence). This CDR3 is 12 amino acids long. This CDR3 is CSGVGSTETQYF. CDR3 nucleotide sequence: TGCAGCGGAGTGGGGTCAACGGAGACCCAGTACTTC.